This section outlines one TCR beta chain sequence together with its context. Its cognate antigen is unknown. A junction end diverges from the germline sequence, so it may reflect a read error. Other DNA sequences of this sample code for an identical CDR3. The sample originates from a study of cytomegalovirus exposure and HLA in healthy donors. General study results and limits: Researchers reportedly found TCR beta sequences accurately predicted most subjects' HLA-A and HLA-B alleles. TCR beta V- and J-gene trimming, according to a later analysis, was linked to a missense DCLRE1C variant. 150 to 200 TCR beta chains were listed as cytomegalovirus-associated.

Vbeta (60) and Jbeta (13) primers were used in the PCR. Some clones are missing from TCRdb's copy, which holds only in-frame ones; the method was immunoSEQ multiplex PCR. Of 95,000 to 100,000 clones listed, under 80% are singletons. The germline V gene encodes CDR1 MDHEN and CDR2 SYDVKM. CDR3 size: 16 residues. This chain uses TRBV28 with TRBJ1-6, with D unresolved. Sequenced material: PBMCs. This TCR was recovered from a man in his forties in good health and CMV-seronegative. CDR3 region: CASSLSGSSYNSPLHF. CDR3 in DNA: TGTGCCAGCAGTTTATCAGGCAGCAGCTATAATTCCCCCCTCCACTTT.